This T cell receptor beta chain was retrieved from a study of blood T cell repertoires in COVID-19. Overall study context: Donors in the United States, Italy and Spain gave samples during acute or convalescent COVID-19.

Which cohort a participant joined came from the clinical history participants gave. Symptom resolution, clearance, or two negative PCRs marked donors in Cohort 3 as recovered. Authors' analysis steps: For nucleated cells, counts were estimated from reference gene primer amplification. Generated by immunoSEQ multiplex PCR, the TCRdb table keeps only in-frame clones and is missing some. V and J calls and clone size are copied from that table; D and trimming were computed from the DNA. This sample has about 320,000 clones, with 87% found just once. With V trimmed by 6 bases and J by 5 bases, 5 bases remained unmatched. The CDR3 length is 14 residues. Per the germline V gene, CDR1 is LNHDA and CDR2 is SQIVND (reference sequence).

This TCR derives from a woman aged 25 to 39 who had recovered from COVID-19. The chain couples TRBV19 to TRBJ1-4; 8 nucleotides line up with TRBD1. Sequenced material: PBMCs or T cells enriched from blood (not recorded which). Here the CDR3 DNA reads TGTGCCAGTAGCTGGCCAGGGGGCAATGAAAAACTGTTTTTT. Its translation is CASSWPGGNEKLFF.